One and the same sample provided the 30 T cell receptor beta chains below, sequenced in a study of shared clonotypes between healthy human individuals. Assay: immunoSEQ multiplex PCR; the TCRdb copy retains only in-frame clones and omits some. The data hold around 1.4 million clones, with about 98.5% observed a single time. Input material: naive CD4+ T cells sorted from blood. Subset of the sample: CD45RA+ positively selected. The source is a man aged 25-45 years in good health.

The V gene is TRBV25-1, the J gene TRBJ2-2, with 9 bases that match TRBD2. There are 15 residues in the CDR3. Germline trimming cut 4 bases from V and 7 bases from J; bases unmatched to any gene: 7. Germline V gene data show CDR1 as MGHDK and CDR2 as SYGVNS. CDR3 coding DNA: TGTGCCAGCAGTGGTCTAGCGGGAAGTGTCGGGGAGCTGTTTTTT. Residues: CASSGLAGSVGELFF. The whole variable domain, remainder taken from reference TRBV25-1 and TRBJ2-2, is EADIYQTPRYLVIGTGKKITLECSQTMGHDKMYWYQQDPGMELHLIHYSYGVNSTEKGDLSSESTVSRIRTEHFPLTLESARPSHTSQYLCASSGLAGSVGELFFGEGSRLTVL.

The chain joins TRBV5-4 to TRBJ2-5; D gene unclear. Germline V gives CDR1 SGHNT, CDR2 YYREEE (reference sequence). Trimming shortened V by 2 bases and J by 0 bases, and 8 bases separated the two germline ends. The CDR3 consists of 14 residues. CDR3 protein: CASSFRHNQETQYF. CDR3 in DNA: TGTGCCAGCAGCTTCCGACACAACCAAGAGACCCAGTACTTC.

The chain is built from TRBV15 and TRBJ2-2; TRBD2 matches 11 bases. The trim removed 2 bases at V and 5 bases at J, leaving 10 bases unmatched. The CDR3 has 18 residues. CDR1 is LNHNV and CDR2 is YYDKDF in the germline V gene (reference sequence). In DNA form, the CDR3 reads TGTGCCACCAGCAGATCGACGGCGGGACTAGCGGTTACCGGGGAGCTGTTTTTT. It specifies CATSRSTAGLAVTGELFF.

The chain has TRBV27 and TRBJ2-3; D not certain. Germline V lookup: CDR1 MNHEY, CDR2 SMNVEV (reference sequence). V was shortened by 5 bases and J by 2 bases, with 14 bases between the two germline ends. The CDR3 is 15 amino acids. The CDR3 region has the DNA TGTGCCAGCAGTCCCAAGACGAGAGCCACAGATACGCAGTATTTT. Amino acid sequence: CASSPKTRATDTQYF.

The chain joins TRBV9 to TRBJ2-5; TRBD2 matches at 7 bases. The ends lost 6 bases at V and 3 bases at J; junction bases unmatched: 8. Germline V gene data show CDR1 as SGDLS and CDR2 as YYNGEE. The CDR3 runs to 14 residues. The CDR3 sequence is CASTPTSYEETQYF. The DNA for the CDR3 is TGTGCCAGCACCCCGACTAGCTATGAAGAGACCCAGTACTTC.

The gene calls are TRBV20-1 and TRBJ2-5, with TRBD2 matching 7 bases. This CDR3 is 11 amino acids long. Germline loops: CDR1 DFQATT, CDR2 SNEGSKA (reference sequence). J lost 5 bases, V lost 6 bases, and 3 bases had no gene match. The CDR3 here is CSADSGETQYF. DNA for the CDR3: TGCAGTGCCGATAGCGGGGAGACCCAGTACTTC.

This rearrangement joins TRBV7-9 to TRBJ2-3; a possible D gene is TRBD1 (6 bases). The germline gives CDR1 SEHNR, CDR2 FQNEAQ (reference sequence). The V gene lost 5 bases and the J gene lost 0 bases, with 9 bases spanning the gap. The CDR3 spans 14 residues. The CDR3 nucleotides are TGTGCCAGCAGCCCTGGGACAAGCACAGATACGCAGTATTTT. Residues: CASSPGTSTDTQYF.

The chain employs TRBV29-1 and TRBJ2-1, with D unclear. The germline CDR1 and CDR2 sequences are SQVTM and ANQGSEA. V lost 2 bases, J lost 15 bases, and 11 bases lay in between. This CDR3 region has 10 residues. CDR3 nucleotide sequence: TGCAGCGTTGAATCGGGTTCGCGGTTCTTC. Protein sequence: CSVESGSRFF.

The chain is built from TRBV18 and TRBJ2-2; tentative D call: TRBD2 (5 bases). The CDR3 is 15 amino acids. Germline V lookup: CDR1 KGHSH, CDR2 LQKENI. V was clipped by 2 bases and J by 7 bases, with 14 bases between them. The DNA for the CDR3 is TGTGCCAGCTCACCAACGACTAACCTCGGCGGGGAGCTGTTTTTT. The encoded protein is CASSPTTNLGGELFF.

Only one count was recorded for this clone. The same CDR3 arises from other DNA sequences in this sample as well. The rearrangement joins TRBV28 to TRBJ1-5; D may be TRBD1 (5 bases). This CDR3 has 13 amino acids. With 6 bases removed from V and 3 bases from J, the gap between germline ends came to 9 bases. Germline CDR1 reads MDHEN; CDR2 reads SYDVKM. The CDR3 DNA reads as TGTGCCAGCAGGGGGACGGTCAATCAGCCCCAGCATTTT. Translated, it gives CASRGTVNQPQHF.

The CDR3 sequence is CAWSYRGNTIYF. The CDR3 DNA sequence: TGTGCCTGGAGCTATAGGGGAAACACCATATATTTT. The rearrangement joins TRBV30 to TRBJ1-3; D is unclear. The ends were cut back, 3 bases at V and 4 bases at J, with 7 bases in the middle. CDR3 size: 12 residues. The germline gives CDR1 GTSNPN, CDR2 SVGIG (reference sequence).

The rearrangement uses TRBV19 and TRBJ1-2; D is perhaps TRBD1 (6 bases). The ends were cut back, 9 bases at V and 6 bases at J, with 29 bases in the middle. The CDR3 is 17 amino acids. Per the germline V gene, CDR1 is LNHDA and CDR2 is SQIVND (reference sequence). Here the CDR3 DNA reads TGTGCCAGCCTGCGCGGAGGGGGGTCTCTATCGGTAGATGGCTACACCTTC. This sequence encodes CASLRGGGSLSVDGYTF.

V and J are TRBV9 and TRBJ1-3; a weak D match, TRBD1 (5 bases). CDR1 SGDLS and CDR2 YYNGEE come from the germline V gene. The CDR3 has 15 amino acids. Between the trimmed V and J ends, which lost 4 bases and 3 bases, there was a span of 14 bases. The CDR3 reads CASSPRESNGNTIYF. The CDR3 DNA reads TGTGCCAGCAGCCCCAGGGAATCTAATGGAAACACCATATATTTT.

The chain carries TRBV10-3 and TRBJ2-3; 8 bases map to TRBD2. This CDR3 is built from 16 residues. Germline V gene lookup returns CDR1 ENHRY and CDR2 SYGVKD. The V gene end was trimmed by 0 bases and the J gene end by 2 bases; junction bases not matched to a gene: 4. CDR3 region: CAISESSSGYTDTQYF. The CDR3 DNA sequence: TGTGCCATCAGTGAGTCGTCTAGCGGGTACACAGATACGCAGTATTTT.

The genes are TRBV13 and TRBJ1-1, with D possibly matching TRBD1 (6 bases). CDR3 size: 14 residues. Per germline, CDR1 PRHDT and CDR2 FYEKMQ (reference sequence). Trimming shortened V by 0 bases and J by 1 base, and 6 bases separated the two germline ends. CDR3 DNA: TGTGCCAGCAGCTTAGGACAGGGGAACACTGAAGCTTTCTTT. It is translated as CASSLGQGNTEAFF.

V usage is TRBV15 and J usage is TRBJ2-7; 11 positions agree with TRBD2. The J segment lost 2 bases and the V segment lost 5 bases, leaving 5 bases of the junction unmatched. Germline-derived CDR1 and CDR2 are LNHNV and YYDKDF (reference sequence). CDR3 length: 15 residues. The CDR3 protein is CATSPGTSGPYEQYF. The CDR3 DNA follows: TGTGCCACCAGCCCCGGGACTAGCGGCCCCTACGAGCAGTACTTC.

The chain joins TRBV30 to TRBJ2-6, with no clear D. In germline, CDR1 is GTSNPN, CDR2 SVGIG (reference sequence). The CDR3 spans 13 residues. V lost 0 bases and J 16 bases, leaving 16 bases between the germline ends. The CDR3 coding sequence is TGTGCCTGGAGTGTAAAGGGAAGCAGTCTGCTGACTTTC. Protein sequence: CAWSVKGSSLLTF.

V gene TRBV13 combines with J gene TRBJ1-2; no clear D gene. The CDR3 covers 14 residues. The V gene's germline CDR1 is PRHDT and CDR2 FYEKMQ (reference sequence). V lost 5 bases to trimming and J lost 3 bases, with 13 bases between them. For the CDR3, the DNA is TGTGCCAGCAGCCAAGATAGACCGGACTATGGCTACACCTTC. Amino acid sequence: CASSQDRPDYGYTF.

The genes are TRBV5-6 and TRBJ1-2, with D maybe TRBD1 (6 bases). CDR1 is SGHDT and CDR2 is YYEEEE in the germline V gene. Trimming stripped 6 bases from V and 4 bases from J, with 22 bases between. The CDR3 covers 16 residues. The CDR3 loop is CASNVGRTDRTYGYTF. CDR3 DNA: TGTGCCAGCAACGTTGGGAGGACAGACAGGACCTATGGCTACACCTTC.

The chain has TRBV14 and TRBJ2-2; the D gene could be TRBD1 or TRBD2 (5 bases each). CDR3 length: 14 amino acids. V was shortened by 1 base and J by 7 bases, with 10 bases between the two germline ends. Germline V gene lookup returns CDR1 SGHDN and CDR2 FVKESK. The CDR3 sequence: CASSQGGIGGELFF. DNA of the CDR3: TGTGCCAGCAGCCAAGGGGGGATTGGCGGGGAGCTGTTTTTT.

Turning to this clone: Other nucleotide sequences from this sample produce the same CDR3. The chain combines TRBV11-2 with TRBJ2-7; TRBD2 matches at 13 bases. CDR1 is SGHAT and CDR2 is FQNNGV in the germline V gene. The CDR3 contains 15 residues. V dropped 4 bases and J dropped 2; count of bases not matched to a gene: 2. The CDR3 loop reads CASSSLAGGPYEQYF. The CDR3 DNA sequence: TGTGCCAGCAGCTCACTAGCGGGAGGGCCCTACGAGCAGTACTTC. Using reference TRBV11-2 and TRBJ2-7 for the parts outside the CDR3, the full variable domain is EAGVAQSPRYKIIEKRQSVAFWCNPISGHATLYWYQQILGQGPKLLIQFQNNGVVDDSQLPKDRFSAERLKGVDSTLKIQPAKLEDSAVYLCASSSLAGGPYEQYFGPGTRLTVT.

The chain combines TRBV19 with TRBJ1-5; tentatively, D is TRBD1 (5 bases). The V end lost 2 bases, the J end lost 4 bases, and 6 bases lay between the germline ends. CDR1 and CDR2 (germline): LNHDA, SQIVND (reference sequence). This CDR3 region has 13 residues. The CDR3 sequence is CASSIWGNQPQHF. As DNA, the CDR3 is TGTGCCAGTAGTATATGGGGGAATCAGCCCCAGCATTTT.

V is TRBV29-1 and J is TRBJ2-2; no clear D. CDR1 SQVTM and CDR2 ANQGSEA come from the germline V gene. This CDR3 is 14 amino acids long. V was cut by 5 bases and J by 0 bases, with 10 bases left in between. The CDR3 coding sequence is TGCAGCGTTTCGGCTACCTCGAACACCGGGGAGCTGTTTTTT. It codes for CSVSATSNTGELFF.

The chain combines TRBV28 with TRBJ2-5; a possible D gene is TRBD2 (6 bases). The germline V gene has CDR1 MDHEN and CDR2 SYDVKM. Trimming removed 6 bases from V and 0 bases from J, with 14 bases in between. CDR3 length: 15 amino acids. CDR3 DNA sequence: TGTGCCAGCAGAAACGCGGGAATGTACCAAGAGACCCAGTACTTC. Its translation is CASRNAGMYQETQYF.

The chain carries TRBV5-6 and TRBJ2-7; D ambiguous. CDR1 and CDR2 (germline): SGHDT, YYEEEE. CDR3 size: 11 residues. V was shortened by 3 bases and J by 6 bases, with 7 bases between the two germline ends. The CDR3 here is CASSSEIEQYF. CDR3 sequence (DNA): TGTGCCAGCAGCTCCGAGATCGAGCAGTACTTC.

This sequence joins TRBV28 and TRBJ2-1; 11 nucleotides line up with TRBD2. The length of the CDR3 is 15 residues. V lost 5 bases and J lost 5; bases outside the gene matches: 5. Germline CDR1 is MDHEN and CDR2 is SYDVKM. Here the CDR3 reads CASSELAGANNEQFF. CDR3 sequence (DNA): TGTGCCAGCAGTGAACTAGCGGGAGCGAACAATGAGCAGTTCTTC. The whole variable domain, remainder taken from reference TRBV28 and TRBJ2-1, is DVKVTQSSRYLVKRTGEKVFLECVQDMDHENMFWYRQDPGLGLRLIYFSYDVKMKEKGDIPEGYSVSREKKERFSLILESASTNQTSMYLCASSELAGANNEQFFGPGTRLTVL.

The chain recombines TRBV18 with TRBJ1-5; tentative D call: TRBD1 (6 bases). Per germline, CDR1 KGHSH and CDR2 LQKENI. The CDR3 runs 15 residues. The V end was cut by 8 bases, the J end by 1 base, with 15 bases between. CDR3 DNA: TGTGCCAGCACTGGGGGGGCACAGAGCAATCAGCCCCAGCATTTT. Translation gives CASTGGAQSNQPQHF.

The chain links TRBV15 to TRBJ1-2; weak D call: TRBD1 (5 bases). CDR3 length equals 14 residues. Trimming left V 5 bases short and J 5 bases short, with 15 bases between. Germline V gene lookup returns CDR1 LNHNV and CDR2 YYDKDF (reference sequence). In nucleotides, the CDR3 is TGTGCCACCAGCGGACACTTGGGCCTATATGGCTACACCTTC. This encodes CATSGHLGLYGYTF.

V usage is TRBV28 and J usage is TRBJ1-2, with D unclear. This CDR3 has 14 residues. Germline-derived CDR1 and CDR2 are MDHEN and SYDVKM. Trimming removed 7 bases at V and 0 bases at J, with 12 bases between. DNA of the CDR3: TGTGCCAGCACTAAATCGATGGCTAACTATGGCTACACCTTC. It yields the protein CASTKSMANYGYTF.

The genes are TRBV4-1 and TRBJ1-2; D perhaps matches TRBD1 (5 bases). This CDR3 is 15 amino acids long. Germline values: CDR1 MGHRA, CDR2 YSYEKL. V was trimmed by 0 bases and J by 5 bases, leaving 13 bases between them. The CDR3 loop is CASSQEVVSGYGYTF. Written as DNA, the CDR3 is TGCGCCAGCAGCCAAGAGGTAGTATCAGGGTATGGCTACACCTTC.